These 9 T cell receptor beta chains came from one sample sequenced in a study of immune cell composition in non-small cell lung cancer. Only in-frame clones appear in the TCRdb table, and some are missing; sequencing was by immunoSEQ multiplex PCR. Of around 4,800 clones listed, 60% to 85% were seen once; the top ten hold around 20%. The sample was lung tumor tissue. Receptors were obtained from a human donor with non-small cell lung cancer.

This clone showed up just a few times. The chain has TRBV27 and TRBJ1-4; 9 bases map to TRBD1. The CDR3 is 16 residues long. The trim removed 0 bases at V and 8 bases at J, leaving 7 bases unmatched. Germline values: CDR1 MNHEY, CDR2 SMNVEV (reference sequence). CDR3 sequence: CASSLSGQGSKEKLFF. Written as DNA, the CDR3 is TGTGCCAGCAGTTTATCGGGACAGGGCTCAAAGGAAAAACTGTTTTTT.

CDR3: CASRATSGGYNEQFF. The CDR3 region has the DNA TGCGCCAGCAGGGCGACTAGCGGGGGGTACAATGAGCAGTTCTTC. The rearrangement uses TRBV4-1 and TRBJ2-1; 13 bases align to TRBD2. Trimming took 6 bases from V and 4 from J; bases not matched to a gene: 3. This CDR3 comprises 15 residues. Germline lookup yields CDR1 MGHRA and CDR2 YSYEKL.

The J gene is TRBJ2-1, the V gene TRBV10-3, with D possibly matching TRBD2 (6 bases). The length of the CDR3 is 17 residues. From germline, CDR1 is ENHRY and CDR2 SYGVKD. Between the trimmed V and J ends, which lost 3 bases and 0 bases, there was a span of 15 bases. CDR3 residues: CAISDFGAGRSYNEQFF. CDR3 DNA sequence: TGTGCCATCAGTGACTTCGGGGCGGGACGCTCCTACAATGAGCAGTTCTTC.

V and J are TRBV18 and TRBJ2-1; TRBD1 agrees at 9 bases. This CDR3 comprises 14 residues. In germline, CDR1 is KGHSH, CDR2 LQKENI. Trimming took 6 bases from V and 7 from J; bases not matched to a gene: 7. DNA of the CDR3: TGTGCCAGCTCCCCCCAGACAGGGGGGAATGAGCAGTTCTTC. This gives the protein CASSPQTGGNEQFF.

J is TRBJ1-4 and V is TRBV2; D may be TRBD1 (6 bases). This CDR3 has 14 amino acids. The V and J ends lost 6 bases and 0 bases respectively, with 8 bases between them. CDR1 SNHLY and CDR2 FYNNEI come from the germline V gene. CDR3 residues: CASRRTATNEKLFF. CDR3 coding DNA: TGTGCCAGCAGGAGGACAGCAACTAATGAAAAACTGTTTTTT.

This chain links TRBV5-4 with TRBJ2-3; 7 bases agree with TRBD1. The CDR3 extends over 15 amino acids. Trimming took 4 bases from V and 4 from J; bases not matched to a gene: 9. Germline assignment: CDR1 SGHNT and CDR2 YYREEE (reference sequence). CDR3 coding DNA: TGTGCCAGCAGCACCCCCGAGGGGGCCGCAGATACGCAGTATTTT. It translates to CASSTPEGAADTQYF.

J is TRBJ1-2 and V is TRBV7-9; D uncertain. Deletions cut 3 bases from V and 4 bases from J, with 12 bases between. The CDR3 consists of 14 residues. Germline V CDR1 and CDR2: SEHNR, FQNEAQ (reference sequence). The CDR3, as DNA: TGTGCCAGCAGCTTTACAGCGGCAGGCTATGGCTACACCTTC. Its protein product is CASSFTAAGYGYTF.

This clone appeared a single time. The chain combines TRBV19 with TRBJ2-1; 12 bases line up with TRBD2. Trimming took 5 bases from V and 10 from J; bases not matched to a gene: 12. This CDR3 is built from 16 residues. The germline V gene has CDR1 LNHDA and CDR2 SQIVND (reference sequence). CDR3 protein: CASSPRTSGVLKEQFF. The CDR3 nucleotides are TGTGCCAGTAGTCCGAGGACTAGCGGGGTCCTGAAGGAGCAGTTCTTC.

In DNA form, the CDR3 reads TGTGCCAGCAGTGTAAGGCAGGGTGACACTGAAGCTTTCTTT. This translates into CASSVRQGDTEAFF. The rearrangement uses TRBV2 and TRBJ1-1; D is perhaps TRBD1 (5 bases). The CDR3 consists of 14 residues. Trimming removed 4 bases at V and 3 bases at J, with 12 bases between. Germline-derived CDR1 and CDR2 are SNHLY and FYNNEI.